Below, 19 T cell receptor beta chains from the same sample are listed, as sequenced in a study of T cells in localized non-small cell lung cancer. Method: immunoSEQ multiplex PCR; TCRdb's copy keeps in-frame clones and lacks some. Of 2,000 to 2,500 clones detected, roughly 30% appear once; the ten largest clones hold 17%. Specimen: lung tumor tissue, collected before any cancer treatment. The receptors here all came from an older male donor with stage III lung adenocarcinoma.

In its sample, this clone ranks as medium-sized. The chain links TRBV15 to TRBJ1-3; no firm D call. Trimming took 3 bases from V and 0 from J, leaving 9 bases between them. CDR3 length: 15 amino acids. CDR1 LNHNV and CDR2 YYDKDF come from the germline V gene (reference sequence). As DNA, the CDR3 is TGTGCCACCAGCAGGGAGGGCAACTCTGGAAACACCATATATTTT. Translating it yields CATSREGNSGNTIYF.

The sample holds a few counts of this clone. The rearrangement links TRBV6-8 to TRBJ1-3; the D gene is possibly TRBD1 (5 bases). Trimming left V 2 bases short and J 3 bases short, with 11 bases between. Germline CDR1 reads MNHGY; CDR2 reads SAAAGT. CDR3 length: 15 amino acids. CDR3 coding DNA: TGTGCCAGCAGTTACGAACAGGATTTTGGAAACACCATATATTTT. It codes for CASSYEQDFGNTIYF.

J is TRBJ2-5 and V is TRBV9; D call uncertain. This CDR3 is 12 amino acids long. Trimming pared 5 bases from V and 0 bases from J, leaving 5 bases between. From germline, CDR1 is SGDLS and CDR2 YYNGEE. The CDR3 region has the DNA TGTGCCAGCAGTGCTAACCAAGAGACCCAGTACTTC. It codes for CASSANQETQYF.

This clone has a handful of counts. The chain has TRBV25-1 and TRBJ1-4; a weak D match, TRBD1 (6 bases). CDR3 size: 18 residues. Germline loops: CDR1 MGHDK, CDR2 SYGVNS. V lost 3 bases and J 5 bases, leaving 22 bases between the germline ends. For the CDR3, the DNA is TGTGCCAGCAGTGAGACTTTACAGGGTTTCGGTCGGAATGAAAAACTGTTTTTT. Its protein is CASSETLQGFGRNEKLFF.

J is TRBJ2-7 and V is TRBV5-1; D is unresolved. The CDR3 contains 14 residues. The V end was cut by 1 base, the J end by 2 bases, with 10 bases between. Germline CDR1 SGHRS, CDR2 YFSETQ. The chain's CDR3 is CASSLLSSTYEQYF. DNA for the CDR3: TGCGCCAGCAGCTTGTTGTCTAGTACCTACGAGCAGTACTTC.

In this sample, this clone turned up a few times. The chain joins TRBV6-8 to TRBJ2-3, with D possibly matching TRBD2 (6 bases). The CDR3 has 15 residues. V lost 10 bases and J 3 bases, leaving 20 bases between the germline ends. Germline V gene lookup returns CDR1 MNHGY and CDR2 SAAAGT. In nucleotides, the CDR3 is TGTGCCACCGGGACGGGGGATGGGGGGACAGATACGCAGTATTTT. As protein: CATGTGDGGTDTQYF.

This clone was picked up a small number of times. The CDR3 loop is CASSDVLAGVLTPYEQYF. The DNA of the CDR3 is TGTGCCAGCAGTGACGTTCTAGCGGGAGTTCTCACCCCCTACGAGCAGTACTTC. The V gene is TRBV6-8, the J gene TRBJ2-7; TRBD2 matches at 10 bases. The germline V gene encodes CDR1 MNHGY and CDR2 SAAAGT. V shed 5 bases and J 2 bases; nucleotides not matched to a gene: 15. The CDR3 length is 18 residues.

The J gene is TRBJ2-3, the V gene TRBV25-1; a possible D gene is TRBD1 (6 bases). Per germline, CDR1 MGHDK and CDR2 SYGVNS. Trimming stripped 5 bases from V and 2 bases from J, with 14 bases between. The CDR3 totals 15 residues. The CDR3 DNA sequence: TGTGCCAGCAGTTGGGGGCAAGGGCCCACAGATACGCAGTATTTT. Its protein is CASSWGQGPTDTQYF.

This clone was counted a few times. The rearrangement uses TRBV19 and TRBJ2-1; 13 nucleotides line up with TRBD2. Trimming removed 7 bases from V and 5 bases from J; junction bases left unmatched: 5. CDR3 length: 15 amino acids. Germline V lookup: CDR1 LNHDA, CDR2 SQIVND (reference sequence). CDR3 nucleotide sequence: TGTGCCAGTAAATCCGGACTAGCGGGGGACAATGAGCAGTTCTTC. It codes for CASKSGLAGDNEQFF. Full variable domain (remainder filled in from reference TRBV19 and TRBJ2-1): DGGITQSPKYLFRKEGQNVTLSCEQNLNHDAMYWYRQDPGQGLRLIYYSQIVNDFQKGDIAEGYSVSREKKESFPLTVTSAQKNPTAFYLCASKSGLAGDNEQFFGPGTRLTVL.

The chain is built from TRBV5-1 and TRBJ2-2, with D hard to call. V lost 0 bases, J lost 5 bases, and 11 bases lay in between. CDR3 length: 15 amino acids. Germline assignment: CDR1 SGHRS and CDR2 YFSETQ. The CDR3 DNA is TGCGCCAGCAGCTTGGAGGCCAGAGAGACCGGGGAGCTGTTTTTT. Amino acids: CASSLEARETGELFF. The variable domain in full, completed from reference TRBV5-1 and TRBJ2-2, reads KAGVTQTPRYLIKTRGQQVTLSCSPISGHRSVSWYQQTPGQGLQFLFEYFSETQRNKGNFPGRFSGRQFSNSRSEMNVSTLELGDSALYLCASSLEARETGELFFGEGSRLTVL.

The chain carries TRBV11-3 and TRBJ2-3; 7 positions match TRBD2. The CDR3 totals 17 residues. Trimming removed 5 bases from V and 6 bases from J; junction bases left unmatched: 17. Germline CDR1 reads SGHNT; CDR2 reads YENEEA. The CDR3 nucleotides are TGTGCCAGCAGCCACCCTCCTGGGAGGGGAGCCGAGGATACGCAGTATTTT. It specifies CASSHPPGRGAEDTQYF.

The J gene is TRBJ1-1, the V gene TRBV5-1, with D tentatively TRBD1 (5 bases). CDR3 size: 15 residues. The germline CDR1 and CDR2 sequences are SGHRS and YFSETQ. Trimming removed 1 base at V and 4 bases at J, with 14 bases between. The CDR3 protein is CASSLWGREGTEAFF. In nucleotides, the CDR3 is TGCGCCAGCAGCTTGTGGGGCAGGGAGGGCACTGAAGCTTTCTTT.

The chain carries TRBV11-3 and TRBJ2-1; 7 nucleotides agree with TRBD2. This CDR3 has 14 amino acids. V trimming: 1 base; J trimming: 8 bases; junction bases outside the gene matches: 5. Per germline, CDR1 SGHNT and CDR2 YENEEA. The CDR3 DNA reads as TGTGCCAGCAGCTTAGTGGGTGGGGGGGATGAGCAGTTCTTC. The encoded protein is CASSLVGGGDEQFF.

This clone is termed hyperexpanded. This chain links TRBV19 with TRBJ2-5; D remains ambiguous. This CDR3 contains 11 residues. CDR1 is LNHDA and CDR2 is SQIVND in the germline V gene (reference sequence). V lost 3 bases to trimming and J lost 1 base, with 0 bases between them. CDR3 nucleotides: TGTGCCAGTAGTATCCAAGAGACCCAGTACTTC. The encoded protein is CASSIQETQYF.

This clone was detected a few times. This chain connects TRBV6-8 to TRBJ2-4, with 7 bases that match TRBD2. The germline gives CDR1 MNHGY, CDR2 SAAAGT. V shed 1 base, J shed 8 bases, and the junction held 5 bases outside the gene matches. This CDR3 contains 14 residues. The CDR3 reads CASSYFGGNDIQYF. In DNA, the CDR3 is TGTGCCAGCAGTTACTTCGGGGGGAATGACATTCAGTACTTC.

This chain uses TRBV29-1 with TRBJ2-1, with D tentatively TRBD2 (10 bases). CDR1 and CDR2 (germline): SQVTM, ANQGSEA. V was cut by 7 bases and J by 4 bases, with 26 bases left in between. The CDR3 contains 17 residues. CDR3 DNA: TGCAGCGGATCGGGACAGGGTGGACTAGCGGATTACAATGAGCAGTTCTTC. Translation gives CSGSGQGGLADYNEQFF.

This clone was recorded a few times. This rearrangement joins TRBV6-1 to TRBJ2-3; D possibly uses TRBD1 or TRBD2 (5 bases each). V lost 1 base to trimming and J lost 2 bases, with 10 bases between them. The CDR3 loop spans 15 amino acids. Germline V gene data show CDR1 as MNHNS and CDR2 as SASEGT. CDR3 sequence: CASSEDGDATDTQYF. CDR3 in DNA: TGTGCCAGCAGTGAAGATGGGGACGCCACAGATACGCAGTATTTT.

Judged by abundance, this clone is medium-sized. This chain uses TRBV6-8 with TRBJ2-3; tentative D call: TRBD2 (6 bases). V lost 5 bases and J 4 bases, leaving 16 bases between the germline ends. The CDR3 is 15 amino acids. CDR1 MNHGY and CDR2 SAAAGT come from the germline V gene. CDR3: CASSGDWVSADTQYF. CDR3 nucleotide sequence: TGTGCCAGCAGTGGGGACTGGGTGAGCGCAGATACGCAGTATTTT.

The table lists this clone with a few counts. The chain is built from TRBV9 and TRBJ1-2; D possibly corresponds to TRBD1 (6 bases). This CDR3 is built from 14 residues. Germline assignment: CDR1 SGDLS and CDR2 YYNGEE. Trimming stripped 0 bases from V and 8 bases from J, with 14 bases between. The CDR3 DNA follows: TGTGCCAGCAGCGTAGAGCTACAGGGTTCGGGCTACACCTTC. As protein: CASSVELQGSGYTF. The entire variable domain, with the rest obtained from reference TRBV9 and TRBJ1-2, is as follows: DSGVTQTPKHLITATGQRVTLRCSPRSGDLSVYWYQQSLDQGLQFLIQYYNGEERAKGNILERFSAQQFPDLHSELNLSSLELGDSALYFCASSVELQGSGYTFGSGTRLTVV.